This T cell receptor (beta chain) was found in a study of CD8+CD57+ T cells in acquired aplastic anemia. Study as a whole: Sorted CD4+ and CD8+ cells yielded DNA averaging roughly 3.3 ug.

Individuals selected for sequencing had exhibited CD8+CD57+ cell expansion on flow cytometry. Genomic DNA templated the TCR beta VDJ and CDR3 profiling. TCRdb re-derived calls from the reads in MiXCR, one entry per CDR3 protein. Here the sample spans about 120,000 distinct CDR3 sequences, 50% to 70% being singletons. Study findings and constraints: Any difference that existed in CD8+ Simpson's diversity between patients and controls was not significant.

In the case of this clonotype: What it binds is not known.

Input material: sorted CD4+, CD8+, or CD8+CD57+ T cells (not recorded which) from PBMCs. This receptor was obtained from a human donor with aplastic anemia.

This CDR3 reads CAWIRTGTGRRETQYF. CDR3 nucleotide sequence: TGTGCCTGGATTAGGACCGGGACTGGAAGGAGAGAGACCCAGTACTTC. The chain employs TRBV30 and TRBJ2-5; D may be TRBD2 (6 bases). The V end was cut by 4 bases, the J end by 4 bases, with 22 bases between. This CDR3 has 16 amino acids. Per the germline V gene, CDR1 is GTSNPN and CDR2 is SVGIG (reference sequence).